A single sample is the source of the 21 T cell receptor beta chains below, sequenced in a study of T cells in Graves' hyperthyroidism and ophthalmopathy. RNA transcripts gave rise to amplified TCR beta CDR3 regions. Using the HTBI primer set, a first-round RT-PCR was run on the TCR CDR3. TCRdb reprocessed the multiplex PCR reads with MiXCR, giving one entry per CDR3 protein. The top ten hold around 11% of the sample, which has around 520,000 distinct CDR3 sequences, approximately 25% seen once. The sample comprised blood. The receptors stem from a woman in her 30s with Graves' ophthalmopathy.

With regard to this clonotype: At one end, the junction sequence differs from germline, possibly due to a read error. The chain uses TRBV7-8 and TRBJ1-2; 9 bases align to TRBD1. Germline-derived CDR1 and CDR2 are SGHVS and FQNEAQ. The CDR3 covers 15 residues. The CDR3 DNA reads as TGTGCCAGCAGCCCCAGGACAGGGGTTACCTATGGCTTCACCTTC. Translation: CASSPRTGVTYGFTF.

This clonotype was seen repeatedly, ten times or more. The chain links TRBV11-1 to TRBJ2-5; D may be TRBD1 (6 bases). CDR3 length: 14 residues. Germline V CDR1 and CDR2: SGHAT, FQDESV (reference sequence). V lost 3 bases and J lost 2, with 10 bases in between. The CDR3 sequence: CASSFQGTQETQYF. DNA of the CDR3: TGTGCCAGCAGCTTCCAGGGGACACAAGAGACCCAGTACTTC.

This clonotype has at least ten counts. CDR3 sequence reads: CASTLRGDSTEAFF. The CDR3 DNA follows: TGTGCCAGCACTTTACGTGGGGATAGCACTGAAGCTTTCTTT. The chain has TRBV6-2 or TRBV6-3 and TRBJ1-1; D is unclear. The CDR3 runs to 14 residues. The germline CDR1 and CDR2 sequences are MNHEY and SVGEGT. Trimming left V 7 bases short and J 4 bases short, with 16 bases between.

This clonotype was seen repeatedly, ten times or more. The chain links TRBV15 to TRBJ2-7; 14 bases agree with TRBD2. Germline assignment: CDR1 LNHNV and CDR2 YYDKDF (reference sequence). This CDR3 has 14 residues. Trimming at V came to 3 bases and at J to 11 bases, leaving 6 bases not matched to a gene. In DNA, the CDR3 is TGTGCCACCAGCAGCGGACTAGCGGGGGGCCCTGAGTACTTC. Amino acids: CATSSGLAGGPEYF.

There are a few counts of this clonotype. Here the CDR3 DNA reads TGTGCCAGCAAAGGCGGACAGGCCGGGATCTATGGCTACACCTTC. Its protein product is CASKGGQAGIYGYTF. V and J are TRBV6-1 and TRBJ1-2, with 7 nucleotides matching TRBD1. Unmatched junction bases numbered 12, after V lost 7 bases and J lost 4 bases. The CDR3 extends over 15 amino acids. CDR1 and CDR2 (germline): MNHNS, SASEGT.

This clonotype appeared many times. This chain joins TRBV19 and TRBJ1-2; D unresolved. The CDR3 spans 15 residues. CDR1 and CDR2 (germline): LNHDA, SQIVND (reference sequence). V shed 3 bases and J shed 4 bases, with 15 bases lying between them. The CDR3 coding sequence is TGTGCCAGTAGTATTCGGGTGAAGGTCTTCTATGGCTACACCTTC. Translating gives CASSIRVKVFYGYTF.

This clonotype was observed many times. The gene calls are TRBV20-1 and TRBJ1-1; 7 positions agree with TRBD1. J was trimmed by 2 bases and V by 5 bases; bases with no gene match: 8. Germline CDR1 DFQATT, CDR2 SNEGSKA (reference sequence). The CDR3 runs to 14 residues. CDR3 DNA: TGCAGTGCTCCTCCCGGGACAGCTAACACTGAAGCTTTCTTT. Amino acids: CSAPPGTANTEAFF.

This clonotype was recorded at least ten times. The J gene is TRBJ2-2, the V gene TRBV6-2 or TRBV6-3; 7 nucleotides align to TRBD1. This CDR3 comprises 14 residues. CDR1 MNHEY and CDR2 SVGEGT come from the germline V gene. The V gene end was trimmed by 6 bases and the J gene end by 0 bases; junction bases not matched to a gene: 1. The CDR3 DNA sequence: TGTGCCAGCAGAGGACAGGCGAACACCGGGGAGCTGTTTTTT. Protein: CASRGQANTGELFF.

Concerning this clonotype itself: Since a much larger clone is just one base distant, this may be a read error. This rearrangement joins TRBV29-1 to TRBJ1-2; 10 nucleotides agree with TRBD1. Germline loops: CDR1 SQVTM, CDR2 ANQGSEA. The length of the CDR3 is 16 residues. CDR3 bases: TGCAGCGTTTGGGGGGACAGGGGTGCAGTTAACTATGACTACACCTTC. It translates to CSVWGDRGAVNYDYTF.

This clonotype appeared many times. The chain is built from TRBV5-6 and TRBJ1-5; tentatively, D is TRBD1 (5 bases). Per the germline V gene, CDR1 is SGHDT and CDR2 is YYEEEE. The germline V and J ends were trimmed by 2 bases and 6 bases, with 9 bases remaining between them. The CDR3 sequence is 13 residues long. The chain's CDR3 is CASSFQGGQPQHF. The DNA for the CDR3 is TGTGCCAGCAGCTTCCAGGGAGGTCAGCCCCAGCATTTT.

This chain links TRBV6-1 with TRBJ2-7, with TRBD2 as a possible D gene (5 bases). This CDR3 region has 11 residues. Germline V gene sequence: CDR1 MNHNS, CDR2 SASEGT. V was shortened by 10 bases and J by 6 bases, with 13 bases between the two germline ends. The CDR3 nucleotides read TGTGCCACGGAGGTTGCCTGCGAGCAGTACTTC. This gives the protein CATEVACEQYF.

The chain couples TRBV19 to TRBJ1-2, with 7 bases matching TRBD1. After removal of 5 bases from V and 5 bases from J, the junction contained 8 bases not matched to a gene. The germline CDR1 and CDR2 sequences are LNHDA and SQIVND (reference sequence). The CDR3 has 14 residues. The CDR3 DNA reads TGTGCCAGTAGTTCCCCGACAGGGCGTTATGGCTACACCTTC. The encoded protein is CASSSPTGRYGYTF.

This clonotype showed up many times. This rearrangement joins TRBV6-1 to TRBJ1-5; TRBD1 matches 9 bases. CDR1 MNHNS and CDR2 SASEGT come from the germline V gene. The V and J ends lost 6 bases and 5 bases, in that order; junction bases with no gene match: 8. CDR3 length: 15 residues. CDR3 sequence: CASSSGQGFYQPQHF. The CDR3 nucleotides read TGTGCCAGCAGCTCGGGACAGGGTTTTTATCAGCCCCAGCATTTT.

On this clonotype: A clone one base away is much larger, so this may be a read error. In DNA, the CDR3 is TGTGCCAGCAGTTACCGGGTCCCCGGGGAGCTGTTGTTT. The encoded protein is CASSYRVPGELLF. The chain carries TRBV6-5 and TRBJ2-2, with D possibly being TRBD2 (5 bases). The CDR3 consists of 13 residues. Germline-derived CDR1 and CDR2 are MNHEY and SVGAGI.

The chain combines TRBV6-1 with TRBJ1-5; D is ambiguous. Germline V gives CDR1 MNHNS, CDR2 SASEGT. The V and J ends lost 2 bases and 4 bases respectively, with 9 bases between them. The CDR3 spans 14 residues. CDR3 nucleotides: TGTGCCAGCAGTGAATATGTGGGTAATCAGCCCCAGCATTTT. This translates into CASSEYVGNQPQHF.

This clonotype was picked up a small number of times. The CDR3 region has the DNA TGCAGTGCTTCACGCCCTGAGGGGGGAGGGGGAGGCCAGCCCCAGCATTTT. It yields the protein CSASRPEGGGGGQPQHF. The chain couples TRBV20-1 to TRBJ1-5; D might be TRBD1 (6 bases). Deletions cut 5 bases from V and 7 bases from J, with 27 bases between. CDR1 is DFQATT and CDR2 is SNEGSKA in the germline V gene (reference sequence). This CDR3 is 17 amino acids long.

This clonotype showed up many times. The V and J genes are TRBV7-3 and TRBJ2-7; D might be TRBD1 or TRBD2, each matching 6 bases. Germline values: CDR1 SGHTA, CDR2 FQGTGA. V dropped 4 bases and J dropped 3 bases, with 10 bases sitting between them. This CDR3 contains 13 residues. DNA of the CDR3: TGTGCCAGCAGCTCCGAGGGGGGCTACGAGCAGTACTTC. Amino acids: CASSSEGGYEQYF.

CDR3 nucleotides: TGTGCCAGCAGTTTTCTCTTAGGAGGGGACACTGAAGCTTTCTTT. It encodes CASSFLLGGDTEAFF. The V and J genes are TRBV12-3 or TRBV12-4 and TRBJ1-1; TRBD1 might be the D (5 bases). V was shortened by 3 bases and J by 3 bases, with 14 bases between the two germline ends. CDR3 length equals 15 residues.

This clonotype was detected many times. The chain recombines TRBV7-9 with TRBJ1-1; the match to TRBD1 covers 11 bases. With 8 bases clipped from V and 7 bases from J, the junction kept 3 bases outside the gene matches. This CDR3 is built from 12 residues. Germline values: CDR1 SEHNR, CDR2 FQNEAQ (reference sequence). This chain's CDR3 is CASGQGANEAFF. The CDR3 coding sequence is TGTGCCAGCGGACAGGGGGCTAATGAAGCTTTCTTT.

This clonotype was seen ten or more times. The chain links TRBV20-1 to TRBJ2-7; 7 positions agree with TRBD2. V lost 3 bases, J lost 0 bases, and 5 bases stayed unmatched. This CDR3 contains 14 residues. From germline, CDR1 is DFQATT and CDR2 SNEGSKA (reference sequence). The CDR3 DNA follows: TGCAGTGCTAGGATTGCGGGGGTCTCCTACGAGCAGTACTTC. Translated, it gives CSARIAGVSYEQYF.

This clonotype was recorded at least ten times. The chain joins TRBV2 to TRBJ2-7, with TRBD1 as a possible D gene (6 bases). The germline gives CDR1 SNHLY, CDR2 FYNNEI. The CDR3 loop spans 11 amino acids. V was trimmed by 10 bases and J by 6 bases, leaving 13 bases between them. CDR3 DNA: TGTGCCACCGTACTCAGGGGCGAGCAGTACTTC. Translation gives CATVLRGEQYF.